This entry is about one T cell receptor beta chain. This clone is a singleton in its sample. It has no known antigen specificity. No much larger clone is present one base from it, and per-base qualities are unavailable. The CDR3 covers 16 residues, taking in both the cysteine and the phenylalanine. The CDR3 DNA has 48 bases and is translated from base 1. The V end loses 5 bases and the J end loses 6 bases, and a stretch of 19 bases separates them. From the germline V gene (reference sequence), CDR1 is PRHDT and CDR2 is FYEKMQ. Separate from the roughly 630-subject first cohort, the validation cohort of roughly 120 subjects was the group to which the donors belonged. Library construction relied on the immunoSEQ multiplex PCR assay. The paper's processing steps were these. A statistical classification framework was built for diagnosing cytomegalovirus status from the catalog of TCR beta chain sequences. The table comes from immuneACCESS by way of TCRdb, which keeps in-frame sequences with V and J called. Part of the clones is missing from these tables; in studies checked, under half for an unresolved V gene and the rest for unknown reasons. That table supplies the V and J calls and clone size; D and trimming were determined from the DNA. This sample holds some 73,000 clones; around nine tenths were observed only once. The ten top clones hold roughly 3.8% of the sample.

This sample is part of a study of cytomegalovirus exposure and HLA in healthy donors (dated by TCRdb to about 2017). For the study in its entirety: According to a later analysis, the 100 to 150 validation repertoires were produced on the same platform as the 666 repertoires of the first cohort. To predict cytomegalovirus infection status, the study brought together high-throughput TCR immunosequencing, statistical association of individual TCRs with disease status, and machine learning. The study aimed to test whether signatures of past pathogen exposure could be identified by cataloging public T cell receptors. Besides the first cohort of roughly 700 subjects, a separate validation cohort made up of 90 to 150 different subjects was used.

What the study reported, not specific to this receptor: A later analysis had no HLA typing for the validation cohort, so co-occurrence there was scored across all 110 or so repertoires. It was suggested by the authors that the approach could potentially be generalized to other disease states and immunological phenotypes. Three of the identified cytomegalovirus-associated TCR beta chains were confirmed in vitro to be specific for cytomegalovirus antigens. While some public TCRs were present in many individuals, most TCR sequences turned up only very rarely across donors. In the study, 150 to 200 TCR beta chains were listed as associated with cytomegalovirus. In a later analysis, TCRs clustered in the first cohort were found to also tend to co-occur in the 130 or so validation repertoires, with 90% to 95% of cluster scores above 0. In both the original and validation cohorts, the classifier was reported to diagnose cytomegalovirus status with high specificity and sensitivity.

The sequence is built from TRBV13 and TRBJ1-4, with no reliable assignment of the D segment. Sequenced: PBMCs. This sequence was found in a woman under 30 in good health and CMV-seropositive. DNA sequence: TGTGCCAGCAGCCCCTCAAAGGACTCGGTCTATGAAAAACTGTTTTTT. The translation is CASSPSKDSVYEKLFF. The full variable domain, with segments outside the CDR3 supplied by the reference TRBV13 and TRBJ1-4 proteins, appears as AAGVIQSPRHLIKEKRETATLKCYPIPRHDTVYWYQQGPGQDPQFLISFYEKMQSDKGSIPDRFSAQQFSDYHSELNMSSLELGDSALYFCASSPSKDSVYEKLFFGSGTQLSVL.